This TCR beta chain comes out of a study of identical twins. V was clipped by 1 base and J by 4 bases, with 17 bases between them. The V gene's germline CDR1 is MGHRA and CDR2 YSYEKL. The CDR3 is made up of 17 amino acids. All of the donors were Caucasians in good health. Broader study findings: Partial confounding of zero-insertion analyses by invariant MAIT and iNKT cells was possible. Carriage of fewer insertions was seen in abundant cord blood beta clonotypes, whereas memory repertoires showed none.

This clonotype was observed at least ten times. Its antigen is currently unknown. In TCRdb, the 5' RACE reads were re-called with MiXCR into one record per CDR3 protein. The data contain 130,000 to 150,000 distinct CDR3 sequences, approximately 3.5% of them singletons. This receptor was obtained from a man between 18 and 29 years old in good health. Material: memory T cells sorted from blood. The chain couples TRBV4-1 to TRBJ2-1; either TRBD1 or TRBD2 may supply D (5 bases each). CDR3 amino acids: CASSQVDMGLAYNEQFF. The CDR3 region has the DNA TGCGCCAGCAGCCAAGTAGATATGGGGCTAGCTTACAATGAGCAGTTCTTC.